One sample yielded the 32 T cell receptor beta chains listed below, sequenced in a study of cytomegalovirus exposure and HLA in healthy donors (dated by TCRdb to 2016 to 2017). The method was the immunoSEQ multiplex PCR assay. For the multiplex PCR, a mixture combining 60 forward primers for TCR Vbeta segments and 13 reverse primers for TCR Jbeta segments was used. Not all clones reach the TCRdb copy of this immuneACCESS table, which keeps in-frame sequences only. Checked studies attribute under half of the gap to unresolved V genes and leave the rest unexplained. This sample is represented by some 140,000 clones; roughly 80% of them were singletons. In total, the top ten clones hold 9.5% to 15% of the sample. The sequenced sample was PBMCs. Receptors originate from a man aged 25 to 45 in good health and CMV-seropositive.

The chain joins TRBV2 to TRBJ2-1; TRBD1 aligns across 7 bases. Losses at the gene ends were 7 bases for V and 4 bases for J; bases not matched to a gene: 7. The CDR3 contains 14 residues. CDR1 is SNHLY and CDR2 is FYNNEI in the germline V gene. Written as DNA, the CDR3 is TGTGCCAGCATACCGGGACAGAATTACAATGAGCAGTTCTTC. Encoded protein: CASIPGQNYNEQFF.

J is TRBJ1-1 and V is TRBV7-9; D perhaps matches TRBD1 (5 bases). The V gene's germline CDR1 is SEHNR and CDR2 FQNEAQ (reference sequence). CDR3 size: 17 residues. Trimming shortened V by 3 bases and J by 3 bases, and 20 bases separated the two germline ends. The CDR3 coding sequence is TGTGCCAGCAGCTTGCCCCCCGGGAGGGGAGGTGACACTGAAGCTTTCTTT. This sequence encodes CASSLPPGRGGDTEAFF. Supplemented by reference TRBV7-9 and TRBJ1-1, the full variable domain reads DTGVSQNPRHKITKRGQNVTFRCDPISEHNRLYWYRQTLGQGPEFLTYFQNEAQLEKSRLLSDRFSAERPKGSFSTLEIQRTEQGDSAMYLCASSLPPGRGGDTEAFFGQGTRLTVV.

This chain links TRBV2 with TRBJ2-3; D call uncertain. Germline V CDR1 and CDR2: SNHLY, FYNNEI. This CDR3 contains 14 residues. The V end was cut by 6 bases, the J end by 0 bases, with 10 bases between. The CDR3 coding sequence is TGTGCCAGCAGGGGCAGGCTCAGCACAGATACGCAGTATTTT. Translation gives CASRGRLSTDTQYF. Filled out from reference TRBV2 and TRBJ2-3, the complete variable domain reads EPEVTQTPSHQVTQMGQEVILRCVPISNHLYFYWYRQILGQKVEFLVSFYNNEISEKSEIFDDQFSVERPDGSNFTLKIRSTKLEDSAMYFCASRGRLSTDTQYFGPGTRLTVL.

The rearrangement joins TRBV9 to TRBJ1-1; a weak D match, TRBD1 (6 bases). The CDR3 has 15 residues. The germline gives CDR1 SGDLS, CDR2 YYNGEE. Trimming took off 0 bases at V and 5 bases at J, with 14 bases between the two ends. CDR3 protein: CASSVEGGLWTEAFF. Written as DNA, the CDR3 is TGTGCCAGCAGCGTAGAGGGGGGGTTGTGGACTGAAGCTTTCTTT. Variable domain in full (rest from reference TRBV9 and TRBJ1-1): DSGVTQTPKHLITATGQRVTLRCSPRSGDLSVYWYQQSLDQGLQFLIQYYNGEERAKGNILERFSAQQFPDLHSELNLSSLELGDSALYFCASSVEGGLWTEAFFGQGTRLTVV.

V usage is TRBV4-2 and J usage is TRBJ2-1; D is perhaps TRBD2 (5 bases). The germline V and J ends were trimmed by 0 bases and 9 bases, with 18 bases remaining between them. From germline, CDR1 is LGHNA and CDR2 YNFKEQ. The CDR3 length is 16 residues. The CDR3 loop is CASSQEVATQGGEQFF. Written as DNA, the CDR3 is TGTGCCAGCAGCCAAGAGGTAGCGACCCAAGGTGGTGAGCAGTTCTTC.

A single count supports this clone. The chain has TRBV13 and TRBJ1-2; TRBD1 might be the D (6 bases). The CDR3 consists of 14 residues. CDR1 is PRHDT, CDR2 FYEKMQ, per germline (reference sequence). V lost 0 bases to trimming and J lost 1 base, with 6 bases between them. CDR3 in amino acids: CASSLGQGNYGYTF. The CDR3 DNA sequence: TGTGCCAGCAGCTTAGGACAGGGTAACTATGGCTACACCTTC.

Only one count was recorded for this clone. J is TRBJ2-5 and V is TRBV29-1; a possible D gene is TRBD2 (6 bases). The V gene's germline CDR1 is SQVTM and CDR2 ANQGSEA. V gave up 4 bases and J gave up 5 bases, with 17 bases separating them. The CDR3 has 14 residues. Here the CDR3 reads CSVVEGQGSETQYF. The CDR3 region has the DNA TGCAGCGTTGTGGAGGGGCAGGGCAGCGAGACCCAGTACTTC.

The chain carries TRBV5-1 and TRBJ1-3, with 8 bases identical to TRBD1. There are 18 residues in the CDR3. Germline V gives CDR1 SGHRS, CDR2 YFSETQ. The V segment lost 1 base and the J segment 0 bases; nucleotides outside the gene matches: 9. The CDR3 protein is CASSLTRQGIFSGNTIYF. In DNA, the CDR3 is TGCGCCAGCAGCTTGACTCGACAGGGGATCTTCTCTGGAAACACCATATATTTT.

The gene calls are TRBV6-1 and TRBJ2-7, with D tentatively TRBD1 (5 bases). The V end was cut by 3 bases, the J end by 1 base, with 13 bases between. Germline V lookup: CDR1 MNHNS, CDR2 SASEGT. The CDR3 consists of 15 residues. CDR3 loop: CASSDGDRISYEQYF. In DNA form, the CDR3 reads TGTGCCAGCAGTGATGGAGACAGAATTTCCTACGAGCAGTACTTC.

The chain recombines TRBV29-1 with TRBJ2-5, with a tentative D call TRBD1 (5 bases). The V end lost 7 bases, the J end lost 2 bases, and 17 bases lay between the germline ends. The length of the CDR3 is 14 residues. Germline assignment: CDR1 SQVTM and CDR2 ANQGSEA. CDR3 sequence (DNA): TGCAGCGGAAACCAGGGTGGAGTACAAGAGACCCAGTACTTC. It translates to CSGNQGGVQETQYF.

The sample holds a few counts of this clone. The rearrangement joins TRBV7-9 to TRBJ1-5; TRBD1 is a possible D gene (6 bases). V was shortened by 5 bases and J by 5 bases, with 13 bases between the two germline ends. Per germline, CDR1 SEHNR and CDR2 FQNEAQ (reference sequence). The CDR3 extends over 14 amino acids. The chain's CDR3 is CASSQQGGDQPQHF. CDR3 nucleotide sequence: TGTGCCAGCAGCCAACAGGGAGGGGATCAGCCCCAGCATTTT.

V and J are TRBV7-2 and TRBJ1-2, with D uncertain. The germline V gene has CDR1 SGHTA and CDR2 FQGNSA. V was clipped by 1 base and J by 7 bases, with 10 bases between them. The CDR3 covers 13 residues. The CDR3 coding sequence is TGTGCCAGCAGCTTAGACGGGTTAGGTGGCTACACCTTC. Protein: CASSLDGLGGYTF.

The J gene is TRBJ2-7, the V gene TRBV12-5, with TRBD2 matching over 9 bases. CDR1 is LGHNT, CDR2 FRNRAP, per germline. V trimming: 0 bases; J trimming: 2 bases; junction bases outside the gene matches: 11. The CDR3 sequence is 18 residues long. The CDR3 DNA sequence: TGTGCTAGTGGTTTGGTATCTACTCGCGGGAGGGCCCCCTACGAGCAGTACTTC. It codes for CASGLVSTRGRAPYEQYF.

V usage is TRBV5-4 and J usage is TRBJ1-1, with TRBD1 identical over 8 bases. The CDR3 runs to 13 residues. The germline CDR1 and CDR2 sequences are SGHNT and YYREEE (reference sequence). After removal of 7 bases from V and 4 bases from J, the junction contained 6 bases not matched to a gene. The CDR3 here is CASSGGGFTEAFF. In DNA, the CDR3 is TGTGCCAGCTCAGGGGGCGGGTTCACTGAAGCTTTCTTT.

The J gene is TRBJ2-7, the V gene TRBV1; TRBD2 reflects the table's D call only, with no check against the DNA. TRBV1 is described as a pseudogene. This CDR3 region has 18 residues. The CDR3 DNA is TGCACCAGCAGCCTCCAGACTAGCGGGAGACTCCCAAGCAACGAGCAGTACTTC. This translates into CTSSLQTSGRLPSNEQYF.

V and J are TRBV5-4 and TRBJ2-3; D call uncertain. CDR3 size: 14 residues. The germline V gene has CDR1 SGHNT and CDR2 YYREEE (reference sequence). Trimming shortened V by 0 bases and J by 6 bases, and 11 bases separated the two germline ends. In nucleotides, the CDR3 is TGTGCCAGCAGCTTGGGGCCCCTAGTGGATACGCAGTATTTT. This gives the protein CASSLGPLVDTQYF.

This clone appeared a single time. This chain's CDR3 is CAISRTENTEAFF. The CDR3 coding sequence is TGTGCCATCAGCCGGACAGAGAACACTGAAGCTTTCTTT. The chain links TRBV10-3 to TRBJ1-1; the D gene is possibly TRBD1 (6 bases). Germline assignment: CDR1 ENHRY and CDR2 SYGVKD. The CDR3 sequence is 13 residues long. Trimming took 6 bases from V and 1 from J, leaving 9 bases between them.

Remarks on this clone: Other DNA sequences in this specimen translate into the identical CDR3. The chain links TRBV5-6 to TRBJ2-7; TRBD1 agrees at 9 bases. With 5 bases clipped from V and 4 bases from J, the junction kept 7 bases outside the gene matches. CDR3 length: 14 amino acids. The germline V gene has CDR1 SGHDT and CDR2 YYEEEE. The DNA for the CDR3 is TGTGCCAGCAGTTTCGGACAGGGGCGTTACGAGCAGTACTTC. Its translation is CASSFGQGRYEQYF. The full variable domain, with the rest looked up from reference TRBV5-6 and TRBJ2-7, is DAGVTQSPTHLIKTRGQQVTLRCSPKSGHDTVSWYQQALGQGPQFIFQYYEEEERQRGNFPDRFSGHQFPNYSSELNVNALLLGDSALYLCASSFGQGRYEQYFGPGTRLTVT.

V is TRBV18 and J is TRBJ1-5; perhaps TRBD1 as D (6 bases). In germline, CDR1 is KGHSH, CDR2 LQKENI. The CDR3 has 15 amino acids. V was trimmed by 3 bases and J by 3 bases, leaving 12 bases between them. The CDR3 DNA sequence: TGTGCCAGCTCACCCCGGACAGAGAACAATCAGCCCCAGCATTTT. It translates to CASSPRTENNQPQHF.

J is TRBJ2-1 and V is TRBV28; 9 bases are shared with TRBD2. Germline V gives CDR1 MDHEN, CDR2 SYDVKM. The CDR3 extends over 16 amino acids. V lost 3 bases to trimming and J lost 5 bases; unmatched junction nucleotides: 8. In nucleotides, the CDR3 is TGTGCCAGCAGTTTTATCGTGTCTAGCGGGAACAATGAGCAGTTCTTC. It yields the protein CASSFIVSSGNNEQFF.

This clone was found a few times. The J gene is TRBJ1-5, the V gene TRBV4-2, with unresolved D. The CDR3 consists of 14 residues. Germline lookup yields CDR1 LGHNA and CDR2 YNFKEQ. V lost 1 base to trimming and J lost 3 bases, with 7 bases between them. The CDR3 sequence: CASSQGQNNQPQHF. The CDR3 DNA sequence: TGTGCCAGCAGCCAAGGGCAGAACAATCAGCCCCAGCATTTT.

J is TRBJ1-3 and V is TRBV29-1; TRBD1 aligns across 8 bases. Per the germline V gene, CDR1 is SQVTM and CDR2 is ANQGSEA. V was clipped by 7 bases and J by 7 bases; unmatched bases: 9. The CDR3 is 13 residues long. CDR3 residues: CSGTGGTGNTIYF. CDR3 coding DNA: TGCAGCGGCACAGGGGGTACAGGCAACACCATATATTTT.

The chain uses TRBV5-4 and TRBJ1-2; D gene uncertain. Germline loops: CDR1 SGHNT, CDR2 YYREEE (reference sequence). The CDR3 length is 15 residues. Trimming removed 4 bases from V and 2 bases from J, with 15 bases in between. The CDR3 coding sequence is TGTGCCAGCAGCACCTACGACTGGAAAAACTATGGCTACACCTTC. Encoded protein: CASSTYDWKNYGYTF.

The rearrangement links TRBV29-1 to TRBJ1-2; D might be TRBD1 (6 bases). Trimming took off 2 bases at V and 5 bases at J, with 9 bases between the two ends. Per germline, CDR1 SQVTM and CDR2 ANQGSEA. The CDR3 contains 12 residues. The chain's CDR3 is CSVEQGWYGYTF. The CDR3 DNA sequence: TGCAGCGTTGAACAGGGGTGGTATGGCTACACCTTC.

The chain couples TRBV7-9 to TRBJ2-5; 11 bases line up with TRBD2. The V gene end was trimmed by 7 bases and the J gene end by 5 bases; junction bases not matched to a gene: 12. Germline V lookup: CDR1 SEHNR, CDR2 FQNEAQ (reference sequence). The length of the CDR3 is 16 residues. The CDR3 region is CASTGTSGLSLETQYF. CDR3 nucleotide sequence: TGTGCCAGCACGGGGACTAGCGGCCTGAGTCTGGAGACCCAGTACTTC.

This chain connects TRBV11-3 to TRBJ2-2; no definite D call. Germline-derived CDR1 and CDR2 are SGHNT and YENEEA. V lost 1 base and J lost 4, with 10 bases in between. There are 15 residues in the CDR3. The CDR3 DNA reads TGTGCCAGCAGCTTAGGGCAGGTTCGCACCGGGGAGCTGTTTTTT. Translated: CASSLGQVRTGELFF.

The genes are TRBV7-2 and TRBJ1-2; 7 bases align to TRBD1. Germline V gene sequence: CDR1 SGHTA, CDR2 FQGNSA. J gave up 4 bases and V 2 bases, and 4 bases lay outside the gene matches. This CDR3 is 14 amino acids long. The CDR3 bases are TGTGCCAGCAGCTTATCGTGGACAGGCTATGGCTACACCTTC. This sequence encodes CASSLSWTGYGYTF.

The chain couples TRBV6-1 to TRBJ1-2, with TRBD1 identical over 8 bases. The CDR3 is 14 residues long. V dropped 6 bases and J dropped 0; count of bases not matched to a gene: 3. Germline V lookup: CDR1 MNHNS, CDR2 SASEGT. The CDR3 nucleotides read TGTGCCAGCAGGCGACAGGGGACTAACTATGGCTACACCTTC. Protein: CASRRQGTNYGYTF.

J is TRBJ2-7 and V is TRBV5-4; D gene unclear. The CDR3 contains 12 residues. The germline V gene encodes CDR1 SGHNT and CDR2 YYREEE (reference sequence). V lost 5 bases and J 6 bases, leaving 12 bases between the germline ends. CDR3 loop: CASRDSRCEQYF. In DNA, the CDR3 is TGTGCCAGCAGAGACTCGAGGTGCGAGCAGTACTTC.

The rearrangement joins TRBV27 to TRBJ2-3; D might be TRBD1 (6 bases). This CDR3 has 15 amino acids. Germline loops: CDR1 MNHEY, CDR2 SMNVEV (reference sequence). Trimming cost V 5 bases and J 0 bases, with 12 bases left between them. The DNA for the CDR3 is TGTGCCAGCAGTCCCCGGACAGAGAGCACAGATACGCAGTATTTT. Its protein is CASSPRTESTDTQYF.

The gene calls are TRBV28 and TRBJ1-4, with no clear D. The germline V and J ends were trimmed by 5 bases and 4 bases, with 14 bases remaining between them. Germline values: CDR1 MDHEN, CDR2 SYDVKM. The CDR3 is 15 amino acids. The CDR3 protein is CASSVRGRLNEKLFF. CDR3 DNA sequence: TGTGCCAGCAGTGTTCGAGGGCGGCTTAATGAAAAACTGTTTTTT.

This chain connects TRBV7-9 to TRBJ1-2, with D possibly matching TRBD1 (6 bases). This CDR3 is 14 amino acids long. Germline V gives CDR1 SEHNR, CDR2 FQNEAQ (reference sequence). The ends were cut back, 3 bases at V and 3 bases at J, with 11 bases in the middle. The CDR3 region is CASSLRAGDYGYTF. CDR3 DNA: TGTGCCAGCAGCTTGAGAGCAGGGGACTATGGCTACACCTTC. The full variable domain, with the rest looked up from reference TRBV7-9 and TRBJ1-2, is DTGVSQNPRHKITKRGQNVTFRCDPISEHNRLYWYRQTLGQGPEFLTYFQNEAQLEKSRLLSDRFSAERPKGSFSTLEIQRTEQGDSAMYLCASSLRAGDYGYTFGSGTRLTVV.